A selection of T cell receptor beta chains follows, all from one sample in a study of Graves' ophthalmopathy and Graves' hyperthyroidism. TCRdb processed the multiplex PCR reads anew with MiXCR; each CDR3 protein has one entry. The table records about 640,000 distinct CDR3 sequences, about two fifths of them present only once. Sequenced material: peripheral blood. All receptors derive from an adult man with Graves' ophthalmopathy. Both conserved end residues are part of each CDR3. Fields, in order: V gene, J gene, clone size, D gene, CDR3 protein, CDR3 DNA. A D gene is named only where the DNA matches it firmly. Size is stated for part of the rows, as once, few or many counts, or as a class when the clone is expanded.

V: TRBV19; J: TRBJ2-5; size: many; D: TRBD2; CDR3: CASRSSGSGETQYF; DNA: TGTGCCAGTAGATCCAGCGGGAGCGGGGAGACCCAGTACTTC
V: TRBV5-6; J: TRBJ2-7; size: NA; D: NA; CDR3: CASSLVEVTVSYEQYF; DNA: TGTGCCAGCAGCTTAGTGGAGGTCACCGTTTCCTACGAGCAGTACTTC
V: TRBV29-1; J: TRBJ1-2; size: NA; D: TRBD1; CDR3: CSGPAGGQGGYTF; DNA: TGCAGCGGACCCGCAGGGGGCCAGGGTGGCTACACCTTC
V: TRBV15; J: TRBJ2-7; size: NA; D: TRBD1; CDR3: CATSRVGQGAAEQYF; DNA: TGTGCCACCAGCAGAGTAGGACAGGGGGCAGCCGAGCAGTACTTC
V: TRBV7-8; J: TRBJ2-7; size: many; D: TRBD1; CDR3: CASSLVRTGSLEQYF; DNA: TGTGCCAGCAGCTTAGTTCGGACAGGGTCGCTCGAGCAGTACTTC
V: TRBV6-5; J: TRBJ1-2; size: many; D: NA; CDR3: CASSSAGGNYGYTF; DNA: TGTGCCAGCAGTTCTGCGGGGGGGAACTATGGCTACACCTTC
V: TRBV6-5; J: TRBJ2-7; size: many; D: NA; CDR3: CASTAGVEGEQYF; DNA: TGTGCCAGCACCGCCGGGGTGGAAGGCGAGCAGTACTTC
V: TRBV19; J: TRBJ1-6; size: many; D: NA; CDR3: CASSIGTNLRNSPLHF; DNA: TGTGCCAGTAGTATCGGGACCAACCTGCGGAATTCACCCCTCCACTTT
V: TRBV2; J: TRBJ1-2; size: many; D: NA; CDR3: CASTYGEDALKRNYGYTF; DNA: TGTGCCAGCACTTACGGGGAGGACGCACTAAAACGGAACTATGGCTACACCTTC
V: TRBV12-3/TRBV12-4; J: TRBJ1-2; size: many; D: NA; CDR3: CASSTDSYGYTF; DNA: TGCGCCAGCAGCACGGACAGCTATGGCTACACCTTC
V: TRBV14; J: TRBJ2-5; size: NA; D: NA; CDR3: CASSRSGTFEETQYF; DNA: TGTGCCAGCAGCCGGTCCGGGACATTCGAAGAGACCCAGTACTTC
V: TRBV7-2; J: TRBJ1-2; size: NA; D: NA; CDR3: CASTPRLQNDYGYTF; DNA: TGTGCCAGCACCCCTCGGCTTCAAAATGATTATGGCTACACCTTC
V: TRBV7-2; J: TRBJ2-7; size: few; D: NA; CDR3: CASSPIDGHPYEQYF; DNA: TGTGCCAGTAGTCCTATCGACGGACACCCCTACGAGCAGTACTTC
V: TRBV6-5; J: TRBJ2-7; size: few; D: NA; CDR3: CASSESGGSSYEQYF; DNA: TGTGCCAGCAGTGAATCGGGTGGTAGCTCCTACGAGCAGTACTTC
V: TRBV7-9; J: TRBJ1-1; size: many; D: NA; CDR3: CASSPASWAEAFF; DNA: TGTGCCAGCAGCCCCGCCTCGTGGGCGGAAGCTTTCTTT
V: TRBV11-1; J: TRBJ2-2; size: NA; D: TRBD2; CDR3: CASSYLVAGDSGELFF; DNA: TGTGCCAGCAGTTACTTAGTAGCGGGAGACTCCGGGGAGCTGTTTTTT
V: TRBV2; J: TRBJ2-7; size: many; D: NA; CDR3: CASKSGVQQYF; DNA: TGTGCCAGCAAAAGCGGCGTGCAGCAGTACTTC
V: TRBV7-3; J: TRBJ1-3; size: NA; D: NA; CDR3: CASSLLGGSGNTIYF; DNA: TGTGCCAGCAGCCTCTTGGGGGGGTCTGGAAACACCATATATTTT
V: TRBV19; J: TRBJ2-2; size: many; D: TRBD1; CDR3: CAIGTGGDTGELFF; DNA: TGTGCCATCGGGACAGGGGGCGACACCGGGGAGCTGTTTTTT
V: TRBV25-1; J: TRBJ1-1; size: NA; D: NA; CDR3: CAWAGPRGMNTEAFF; DNA: TGTGCCTGGGCGGGACCTAGGGGGATGAACACTGAAGCTTTCTTT
V: TRBV2; J: TRBJ2-5; size: many; D: NA; CDR3: CASSEGTLSARYF; DNA: TGTGCCAGCAGTGAAGGGACTTTGAGTGCGCGGTACTTC
V: TRBV29-1; J: TRBJ2-7; size: many; D: NA; CDR3: CSVERGLGGGGEQYF; DNA: TGCAGCGTTGAAAGAGGATTGGGAGGAGGGGGCGAGCAGTACTTC
V: TRBV29-1; J: TRBJ1-2; size: many; D: NA; CDR3: CSVVQGRYGYTF; DNA: TGCAGCGTTGTTCAGGGGAGGTATGGCTACACCTTC
V: TRBV6-6; J: TRBJ2-5; size: many; D: TRBD1; CDR3: CASFRARGETQYF; DNA: TGTGCCAGCTTCCGGGCCAGGGGGGAGACCCAGTACTTC
V: TRBV15; J: TRBJ2-1; size: NA; D: NA; CDR3: CATSRNPSAPSASYNEQFF; DNA: TGTGCCACCAGCAGAAATCCCTCGGCACCGAGCGCCTCCTACAATGAGCAGTTCTTC
V: TRBV24-1; J: TRBJ2-5; size: many; D: NA; CDR3: CATSDPSGREETQYF; DNA: TGTGCCACCAGTGATCCCTCGGGACGGGAAGAGACCCAGTACTTC
V: TRBV19; J: TRBJ1-2; size: many; D: NA; CDR3: CASSTIQKNGYTF; DNA: TGTGCCAGTAGTACCATCCAGAAAAATGGCTACACCTTC
V: TRBV7-9; J: TRBJ2-5; size: NA; D: NA; CDR3: CASRTHREGAQETQYF; DNA: TGTGCCAGTAGGACCCACAGGGAGGGGGCCCAAGAGACCCAGTACTTC
V: TRBV27; J: TRBJ2-5; size: many; D: TRBD1; CDR3: CASSPWTGGRSETQYF; DNA: TGTGCCAGCAGTCCTTGGACAGGGGGCAGATCAGAGACCCAGTACTTC
V: TRBV2; J: TRBJ1-1; size: many; D: NA; CDR3: CASSAAGSNTEAFF; DNA: TGTGCCAGCAGTGCGGCAGGCTCGAACACTGAAGCTTTCTTT
V: TRBV7-9; J: TRBJ1-4; size: many; D: NA; CDR3: CASSLVTGTEGQGEKLFF; DNA: TGTGCCAGCAGCTTAGTGACGGGGACGGAGGGGCAAGGTGAAAAACTGTTTTTT
V: TRBV11-2; J: TRBJ2-3; size: NA; D: NA; CDR3: CASSVQTTDTQYF; DNA: TGTGCCAGCAGCGTCCAAACAACAGATACGCAGTATTTT
V: TRBV7-9; J: TRBJ2-7; size: many; D: NA; CDR3: CASSRRSDSAYEQYF; DNA: TGTGCCAGCAGCCGCCGCTCGGACAGCGCCTACGAGCAGTACTTC
V: TRBV7-9; J: TRBJ2-7; size: many; D: NA; CDR3: CASSLGGGPRSYEQYF; DNA: TGTGCCAGCAGCTTAGGAGGGGGGCCTCGCTCCTACGAGCAGTACTTC
V: TRBV25-1; J: TRBJ2-7; size: few; D: TRBD1; CDR3: CASVEGQGLYEQYF; DNA: TGTGCCAGCGTTGAAGGACAGGGCCTCTACGAGCAGTACTTC
V: TRBV10-3; J: TRBJ2-6; size: many; D: NA; CDR3: CAISEFGQFSSSGANVLTF; DNA: TGTGCCATCAGTGAGTTCGGGCAGTTTAGCAGCTCTGGGGCCAACGTCCTGACTTTC
V: TRBV29-1; J: TRBJ2-7; size: many; D: NA; CDR3: CSVGDGAYEQYF; DNA: TGCAGCGTAGGGGACGGAGCCTACGAGCAGTACTTC
V: TRBV6-5; J: TRBJ1-4; size: many; D: NA; CDR3: CASSYSKMVF; DNA: TGTGCCAGCAGTTACTCGAAAATGGTTTTT
V: TRBV10-3; J: TRBJ2-7; size: NA; D: NA; CDR3: CAISADRTYEQYF; DNA: TGTGCCATCAGCGCGGACAGAACCTACGAGCAGTACTTC
V: TRBV10-3; J: TRBJ1-2; size: NA; D: NA; CDR3: CASSLNPENYGYTF; DNA: TGTGCCAGCAGTTTAAACCCGGAGAACTATGGCTACACCTTC
V: TRBV27; J: TRBJ1-1; size: NA; D: NA; CDR3: CASSFSVAGAEAFF; DNA: TGTGCCAGCAGTTTTTCCGTGGCCGGGGCTGAAGCTTTCTTT
V: TRBV6-5; J: TRBJ1-5; size: few; D: TRBD1; CDR3: CASSNHGQASNQPQHF; DNA: TGTGCCAGCAGCAATCACGGACAGGCCTCCAATCAGCCCCAGCATTTT
V: TRBV24-1; J: TRBJ2-1; size: once; D: NA; CDR3: CATSDLSGHNNEQFF; DNA: TGTGCCACCAGTGATTTGTCTGGACACAACAATGAGCAGTTCTTC
V: TRBV7-3; J: TRBJ2-2; size: NA; D: NA; CDR3: CASSLSLAADGEQFF; DNA: TGTGCCAGCAGCTTATCCCTAGCTGCGGACGGGGAGCAGTTTTTT
V: TRBV20-1; J: TRBJ1-3; size: many; D: TRBD1; CDR3: CSARGDRESGNTIYF; DNA: TGCAGTGCTAGAGGCGACAGGGAGTCAGGAAACACCATATATTTT
V: TRBV9; J: TRBJ1-1; size: many; D: NA; CDR3: CASSVEGGTEAFF; DNA: TGTGCCAGCAGCGTAGAAGGGGGTACTGAAGCTTTCTTT
V: TRBV29-1; J: TRBJ2-2; size: NA; D: NA; CDR3: CSVQGRMNTGELFF; DNA: TGCAGCGTTCAGGGACGCATGAACACCGGGGAGCTGTTTTTT
V: TRBV7-9; J: TRBJ2-7; size: few; D: NA; CDR3: CASSFGNSPYEQYF; DNA: TGTGCCAGCAGCTTCGGAAACTCGCCCTACGAGCAGTACTTC
V: TRBV9; J: TRBJ2-7; size: many; D: NA; CDR3: CASSVRRDGGTYEQYF; DNA: TGTGCCAGCAGCGTCCGGAGGGACGGGGGAACCTACGAGCAGTACTTC
V: TRBV12-3/TRBV12-4; J: TRBJ2-7; size: many; D: NA; CDR3: CASTLYPREQYF; DNA: TGTGCCAGCACCCTATACCCTCGCGAGCAGTACTTC
V: TRBV7-3; J: TRBJ1-5; size: NA; D: NA; CDR3: CASSLNNPGHQPQHF; DNA: TGTGCCAGCAGCTTAAACAACCCTGGACATCAGCCCCAGCATTTT
V: TRBV10-3; J: TRBJ2-7; size: many; D: NA; CDR3: CAAMDRSSYEQYF; DNA: TGTGCCGCAATGGACAGAAGCTCCTACGAGCAGTACTTC
V: TRBV7-6; J: TRBJ2-7; size: NA; D: NA; CDR3: CASSLSAGTGEQYF; DNA: TGTGCCAGCAGCTTGAGTGCGGGGACGGGAGAGCAGTACTTC
V: TRBV7-9; J: TRBJ2-6; size: many; D: NA; CDR3: CASSSRHSGANVLTF; DNA: TGTGCCAGCAGCTCCAGGCACTCTGGGGCCAACGTCCTGACTTTC
V: TRBV6-6; J: TRBJ1-2; size: many; D: NA; CDR3: CASSDIQGNYGYTF; DNA: TGTGCCAGCAGTGACATACAGGGAAACTATGGCTACACCTTC
V: TRBV29-1; J: TRBJ2-7; size: many; D: TRBD2; CDR3: CSVETSGRIHEQYF; DNA: TGCAGCGTTGAGACTAGCGGGAGGATCCACGAGCAGTACTTC